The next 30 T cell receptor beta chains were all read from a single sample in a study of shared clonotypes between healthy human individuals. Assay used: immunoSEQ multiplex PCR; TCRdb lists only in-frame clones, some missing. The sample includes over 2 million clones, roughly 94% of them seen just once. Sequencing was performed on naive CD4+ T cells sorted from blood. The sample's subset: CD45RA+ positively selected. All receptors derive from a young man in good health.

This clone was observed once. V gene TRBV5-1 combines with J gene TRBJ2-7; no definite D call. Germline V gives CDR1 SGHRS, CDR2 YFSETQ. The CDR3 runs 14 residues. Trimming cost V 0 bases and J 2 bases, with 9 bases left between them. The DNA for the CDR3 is TGCGCCAGCAGCTTGGCGGTGCCAGCCTACGAGCAGTACTTC. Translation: CASSLAVPAYEQYF.

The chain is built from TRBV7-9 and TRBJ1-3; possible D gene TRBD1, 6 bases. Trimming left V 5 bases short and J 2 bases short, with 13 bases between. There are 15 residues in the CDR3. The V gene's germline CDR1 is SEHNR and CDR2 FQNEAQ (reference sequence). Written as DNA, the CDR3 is TGTGCCAGCAGCCCTTCTTCAGGGGCTGGAAACACCATATATTTT. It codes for CASSPSSGAGNTIYF.

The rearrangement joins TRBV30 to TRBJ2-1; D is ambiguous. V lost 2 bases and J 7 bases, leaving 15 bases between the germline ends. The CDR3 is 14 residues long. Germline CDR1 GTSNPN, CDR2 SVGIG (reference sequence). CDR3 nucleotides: TGTGCCTGGAGTTCGACGGTTTTGTTGAATGAGCAGTTCTTC. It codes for CAWSSTVLLNEQFF.

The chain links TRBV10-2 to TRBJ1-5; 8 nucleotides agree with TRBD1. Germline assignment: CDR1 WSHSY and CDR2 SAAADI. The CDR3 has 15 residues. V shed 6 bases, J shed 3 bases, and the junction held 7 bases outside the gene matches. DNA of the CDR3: TGCGCCAGCAGGGACAGGGACCTATACAATCAGCCCCAGCATTTT. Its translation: CASRDRDLYNQPQHF.

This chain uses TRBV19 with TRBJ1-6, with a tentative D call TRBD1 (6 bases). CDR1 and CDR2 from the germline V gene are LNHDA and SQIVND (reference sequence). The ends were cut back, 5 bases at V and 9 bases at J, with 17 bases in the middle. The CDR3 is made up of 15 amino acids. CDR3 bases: TGTGCCAGTAGTGAACAGGGATATCGAGGTTCACCCCTCCACTTT. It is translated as CASSEQGYRGSPLHF.

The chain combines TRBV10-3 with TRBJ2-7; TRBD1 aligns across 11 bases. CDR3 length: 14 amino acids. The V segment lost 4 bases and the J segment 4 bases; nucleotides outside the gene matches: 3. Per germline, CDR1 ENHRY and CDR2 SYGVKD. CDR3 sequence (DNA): TGTGCCATCAGTGGAGGGACAGGGGGGTACGAGCAGTACTTC. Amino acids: CAISGGTGGYEQYF.

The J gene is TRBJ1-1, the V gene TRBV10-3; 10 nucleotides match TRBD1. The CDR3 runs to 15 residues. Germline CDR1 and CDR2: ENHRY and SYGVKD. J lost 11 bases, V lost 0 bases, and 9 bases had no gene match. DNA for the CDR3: TGTGCCATCAGTGAGTCGATTGGGACAGGGGAGGGGGCTTTCTTT. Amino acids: CAISESIGTGEGAFF.

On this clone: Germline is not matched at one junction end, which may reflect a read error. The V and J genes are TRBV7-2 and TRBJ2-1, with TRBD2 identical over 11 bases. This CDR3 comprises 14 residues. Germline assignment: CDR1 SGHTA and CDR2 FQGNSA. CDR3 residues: CASSVAGGPYEQFF. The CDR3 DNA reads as TGTGCCAGCAGCGTAGCGGGAGGGCCGTATGAGCAGTTCTTC.

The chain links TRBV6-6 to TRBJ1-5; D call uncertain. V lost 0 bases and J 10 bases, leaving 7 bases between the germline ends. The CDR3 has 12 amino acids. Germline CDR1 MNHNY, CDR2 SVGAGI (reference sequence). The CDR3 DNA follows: TGTGCCAGCAGTTACTCGGACTCACCCCAGCATTTT. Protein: CASSYSDSPQHF.

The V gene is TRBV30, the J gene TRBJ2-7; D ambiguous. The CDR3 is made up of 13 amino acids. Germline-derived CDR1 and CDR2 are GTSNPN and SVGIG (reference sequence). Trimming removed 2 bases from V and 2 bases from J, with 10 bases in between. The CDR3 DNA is TGTGCCTGGAGTCTCGGCGTAGCCTACGAGCAGTACTTC. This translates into CAWSLGVAYEQYF.

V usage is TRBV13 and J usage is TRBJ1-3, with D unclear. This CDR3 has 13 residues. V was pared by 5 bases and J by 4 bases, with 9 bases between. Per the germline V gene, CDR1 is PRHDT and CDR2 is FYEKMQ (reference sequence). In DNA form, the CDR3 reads TGTGCCAGCAGCCCCGAACCGGGAAACACCATATATTTT. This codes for CASSPEPGNTIYF.

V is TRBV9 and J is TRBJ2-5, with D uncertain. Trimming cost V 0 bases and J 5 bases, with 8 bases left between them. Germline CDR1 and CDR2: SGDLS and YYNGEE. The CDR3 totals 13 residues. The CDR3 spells CASSVGSLETQYF. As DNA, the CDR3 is TGTGCCAGCAGCGTAGGCAGTTTGGAGACCCAGTACTTC.

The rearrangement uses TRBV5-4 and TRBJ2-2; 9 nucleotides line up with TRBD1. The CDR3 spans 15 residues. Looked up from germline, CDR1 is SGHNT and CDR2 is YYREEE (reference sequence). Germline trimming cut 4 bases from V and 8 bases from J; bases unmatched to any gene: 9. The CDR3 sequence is CASSLGDRDLGELFF. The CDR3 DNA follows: TGTGCCAGCAGCCTGGGGGACAGGGATTTAGGGGAGCTGTTTTTT.

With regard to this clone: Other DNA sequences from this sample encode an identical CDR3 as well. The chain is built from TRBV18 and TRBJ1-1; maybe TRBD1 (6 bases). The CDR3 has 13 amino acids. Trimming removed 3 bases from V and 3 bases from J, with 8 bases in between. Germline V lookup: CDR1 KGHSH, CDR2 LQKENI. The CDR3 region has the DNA TGTGCCAGCTCACCTGCAGGGGACACTGAAGCTTTCTTT. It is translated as CASSPAGDTEAFF.

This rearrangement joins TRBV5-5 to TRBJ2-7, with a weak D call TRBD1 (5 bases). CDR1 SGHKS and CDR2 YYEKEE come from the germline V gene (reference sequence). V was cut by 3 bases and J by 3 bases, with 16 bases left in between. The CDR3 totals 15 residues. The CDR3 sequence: CASSYGRQGNYEQYF. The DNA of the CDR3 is TGTGCCAGCAGCTACGGACGCCAGGGCAACTACGAGCAGTACTTC.

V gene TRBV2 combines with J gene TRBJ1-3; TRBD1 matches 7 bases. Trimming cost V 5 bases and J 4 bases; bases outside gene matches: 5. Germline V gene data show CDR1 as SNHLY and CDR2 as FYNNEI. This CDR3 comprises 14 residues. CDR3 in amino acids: CASSTGAGGNTIYF. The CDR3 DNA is TGTGCCAGCAGTACAGGGGCTGGCGGAAACACCATATATTTT.

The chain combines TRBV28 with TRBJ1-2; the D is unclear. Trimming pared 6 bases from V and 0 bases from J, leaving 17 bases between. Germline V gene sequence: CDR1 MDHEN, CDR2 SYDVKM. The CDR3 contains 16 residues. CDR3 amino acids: CASSQPTVTANYGYTF. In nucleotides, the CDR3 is TGTGCCAGCAGCCAACCTACAGTTACGGCTAACTATGGCTACACCTTC.

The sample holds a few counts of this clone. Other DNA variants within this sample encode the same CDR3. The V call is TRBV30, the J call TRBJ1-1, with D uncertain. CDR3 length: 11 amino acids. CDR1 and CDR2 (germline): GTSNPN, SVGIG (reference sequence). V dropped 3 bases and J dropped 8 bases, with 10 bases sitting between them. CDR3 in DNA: TGTGCCTGGAGGGGCGAGGGAGAAGCTTTCTTT. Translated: CAWRGEGEAFF.

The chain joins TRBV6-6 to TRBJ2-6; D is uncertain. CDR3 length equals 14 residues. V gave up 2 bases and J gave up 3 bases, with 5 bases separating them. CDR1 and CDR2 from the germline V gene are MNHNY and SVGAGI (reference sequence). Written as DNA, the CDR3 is TGTGCCAGCAGTTACCCCTTTGGGGCCAACGTCCTGACTTTC. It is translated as CASSYPFGANVLTF.

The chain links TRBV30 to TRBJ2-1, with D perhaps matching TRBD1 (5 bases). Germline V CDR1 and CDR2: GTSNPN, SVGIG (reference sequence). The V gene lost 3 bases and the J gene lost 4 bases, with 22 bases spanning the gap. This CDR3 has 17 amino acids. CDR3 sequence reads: CAWRISSQGKGYNEQFF. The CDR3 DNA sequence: TGTGCCTGGAGGATTAGTTCTCAGGGAAAGGGATACAATGAGCAGTTCTTC.

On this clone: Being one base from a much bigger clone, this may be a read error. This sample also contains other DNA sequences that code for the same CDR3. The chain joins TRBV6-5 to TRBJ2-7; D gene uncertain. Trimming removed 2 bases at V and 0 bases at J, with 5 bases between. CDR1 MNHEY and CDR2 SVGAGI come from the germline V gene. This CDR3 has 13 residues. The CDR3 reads CASSYLNSYEQYF. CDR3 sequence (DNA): TGTGCCAGCAGTTACCTCAACTCCTACGAGCAGTACTTC.

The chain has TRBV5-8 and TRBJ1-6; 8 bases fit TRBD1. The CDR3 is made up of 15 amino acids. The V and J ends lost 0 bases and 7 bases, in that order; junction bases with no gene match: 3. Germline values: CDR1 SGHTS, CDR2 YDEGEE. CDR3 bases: TGTGCCAGCAGCTTGGAATCAGGGGGCAATTCACCCCTCCACTTT. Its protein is CASSLESGGNSPLHF.

DNA for the CDR3: TGTGCCAGCAGTGTCCAGGGTAATAGCAATCAGCCCCAGCATTTT. Protein sequence: CASSVQGNSNQPQHF. This chain joins TRBV28 and TRBJ1-5, with D possibly being TRBD1 (5 bases). The CDR3 spans 15 residues. V was cut by 5 bases and J by 0 bases, with 11 bases left in between. Germline V gene data show CDR1 as MDHEN and CDR2 as SYDVKM.

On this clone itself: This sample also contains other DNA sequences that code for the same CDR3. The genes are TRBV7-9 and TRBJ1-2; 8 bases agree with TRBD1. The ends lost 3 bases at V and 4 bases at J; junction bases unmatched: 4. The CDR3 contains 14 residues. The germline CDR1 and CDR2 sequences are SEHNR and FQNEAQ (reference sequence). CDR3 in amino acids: CASSLGQAFYGYTF. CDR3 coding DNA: TGTGCCAGCAGCTTGGGACAGGCCTTCTATGGCTACACCTTC.

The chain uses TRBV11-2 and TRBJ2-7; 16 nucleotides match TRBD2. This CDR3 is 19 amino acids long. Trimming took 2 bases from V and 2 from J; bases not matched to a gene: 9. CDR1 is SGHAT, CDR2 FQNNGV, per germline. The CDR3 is CASSLLGTSGRETAYEQYF. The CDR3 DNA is TGTGCCAGCAGCTTATTGGGGACTAGCGGGAGGGAGACGGCCTACGAGCAGTACTTC.

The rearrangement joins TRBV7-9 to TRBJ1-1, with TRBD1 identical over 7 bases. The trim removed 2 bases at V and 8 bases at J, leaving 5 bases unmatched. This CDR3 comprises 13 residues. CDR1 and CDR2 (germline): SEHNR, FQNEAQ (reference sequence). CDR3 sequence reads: CASSLLQGGEAFF. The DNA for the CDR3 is TGTGCCAGCAGCTTACTGCAGGGGGGCGAAGCTTTCTTT. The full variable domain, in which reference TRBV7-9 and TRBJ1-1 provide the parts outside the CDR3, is DTGVSQNPRHKITKRGQNVTFRCDPISEHNRLYWYRQTLGQGPEFLTYFQNEAQLEKSRLLSDRFSAERPKGSFSTLEIQRTEQGDSAMYLCASSLLQGGEAFFGQGTRLTVV.

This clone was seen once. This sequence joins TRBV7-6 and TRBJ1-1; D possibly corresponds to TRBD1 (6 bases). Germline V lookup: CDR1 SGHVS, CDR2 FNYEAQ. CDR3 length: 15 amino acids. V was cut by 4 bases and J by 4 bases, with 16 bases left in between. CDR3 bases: TGTGCCAGCAGCTACAGGGAGGGGGTAAGCACTGAAGCTTTCTTT. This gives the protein CASSYREGVSTEAFF.

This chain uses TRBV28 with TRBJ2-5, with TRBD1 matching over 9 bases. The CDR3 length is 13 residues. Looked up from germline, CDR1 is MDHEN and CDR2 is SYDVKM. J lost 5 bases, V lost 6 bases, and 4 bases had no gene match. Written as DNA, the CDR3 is TGTGCCAGCAGAACAGGGGGCCGGGAGACCCAGTACTTC. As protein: CASRTGGRETQYF.

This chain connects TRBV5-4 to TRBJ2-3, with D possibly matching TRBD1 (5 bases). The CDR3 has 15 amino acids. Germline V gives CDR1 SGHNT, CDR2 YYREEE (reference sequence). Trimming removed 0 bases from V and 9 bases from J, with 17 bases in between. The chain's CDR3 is CASSLGGMSPGTQYF. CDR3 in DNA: TGTGCCAGCAGCTTGGGTGGGATGTCCCCAGGGACGCAGTATTTT.

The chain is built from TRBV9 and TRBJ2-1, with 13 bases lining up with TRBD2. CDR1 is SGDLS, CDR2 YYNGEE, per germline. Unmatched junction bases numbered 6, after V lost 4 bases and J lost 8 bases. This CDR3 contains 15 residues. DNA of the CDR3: TGTGCCAGCAGCCTCCGGACTAGCGGGAGCGATGAGCAGTTCTTC. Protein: CASSLRTSGSDEQFF.